The 31 T cell receptor beta chains below all came from one sample that was sequenced in a study of T cells in Graves' hyperthyroidism and ophthalmopathy. Amplified regions were TCR beta CDR3 sequences from RNA transcripts. The HTBI primer set was used in a first-round RT-PCR of the TCR CDR3. TCRdb re-called the multiplex PCR reads through MiXCR, storing one row per CDR3 protein. The sample lists 540,000 or so distinct CDR3 sequences; 35% to 55% were seen once. Source material: peripheral blood or thyroid tissue (not recorded which). These receptors were obtained from an adult woman with Graves' disease, either hyperthyroidism or ophthalmopathy (not recorded which).

This clonotype showed up many times. The chain carries TRBV6-6 and TRBJ1-2; the D gene is possibly TRBD1 (5 bases). Germline loops: CDR1 MNHNY, CDR2 SVGAGI (reference sequence). This CDR3 comprises 15 residues. With 6 bases removed from V and 3 bases from J, the gap between germline ends came to 17 bases. The CDR3 protein is CASSYGLMGDYGYTF. The DNA for the CDR3 is TGTGCCAGCAGCTATGGCCTGATGGGGGACTATGGCTACACCTTC.

This clonotype was detected many times. In DNA, the CDR3 is TGTGCCAGCAGCCCCGAAGGGCACGAGCAGTACTTC. Encoded protein: CASSPEGHEQYF. V is TRBV5-6 and J is TRBJ2-7; unclear D gene. Between the trimmed V and J ends, which lost 4 bases and 5 bases, there was a span of 10 bases. The CDR3 sequence is 12 residues long. From germline, CDR1 is SGHDT and CDR2 YYEEEE.

This clonotype was picked up one time. The genes are TRBV6-5 and TRBJ2-7, with D perhaps matching TRBD1 or TRBD2 (5 bases each). Trimming removed 5 bases at V and 2 bases at J, with 13 bases between. This CDR3 has 14 residues. CDR1 and CDR2 (germline): MNHEY, SVGAGI. The CDR3 bases are TGTGCCAGCAGTGTACTACCGGGACCCTACGAGCAGTACTTC. Its translation is CASSVLPGPYEQYF.

This clonotype has more than one count but fewer than ten. This chain links TRBV7-9 with TRBJ2-5, with 12 bases that match TRBD2. Germline V lookup: CDR1 SEHNR, CDR2 FQNEAQ (reference sequence). Unmatched junction bases numbered 7, after V lost 6 bases and J lost 5 bases. CDR3 size: 15 residues. The CDR3 spells CASSPTLAGGETQYF. CDR3 in DNA: TGTGCCAGCAGTCCCACCCTAGCGGGAGGGGAGACCCAGTACTTC.

This clonotype showed up just a few times. The V call is TRBV24-1, the J call TRBJ2-7; D may be TRBD1 or TRBD2 (5 bases each). Between the trimmed V and J ends, which lost 4 bases and 0 bases, there was a span of 9 bases. Germline CDR1 and CDR2: KGHDR and SFDVKD. The CDR3 is 14 residues long. CDR3 sequence (DNA): TGTGCCACCAGTGAGGCAGGGAGCTCCTACGAGCAGTACTTC. It codes for CATSEAGSSYEQYF.

The chain has TRBV30 and TRBJ2-2; perhaps TRBD1 as D (6 bases). Trimming stripped 1 base from V and 7 bases from J, with 10 bases between. Germline CDR1 and CDR2: GTSNPN and SVGIG (reference sequence). The CDR3 contains 13 residues. For the CDR3, the DNA is TGTGCCTGGAGTGGACAGGCCCACGGGGAGCTGTTTTTT. Translated, it gives CAWSGQAHGELFF.

Written as DNA, the CDR3 is TGTGCCAGCACTACGGGACAGGACTACGAGCAGTACTTC. Protein sequence: CASTTGQDYEQYF. This rearrangement joins TRBV6-6 to TRBJ2-7; 8 nucleotides align to TRBD1. Germline V gene lookup returns CDR1 MNHNY and CDR2 SVGAGI (reference sequence). The CDR3 totals 13 residues. V was clipped by 7 bases and J by 3 bases; unmatched bases: 5.

The chain combines TRBV15 with TRBJ1-5; no reliable D call. This CDR3 has 14 residues. Germline CDR1 LNHNV, CDR2 YYDKDF (reference sequence). The V end was cut by 1 base, the J end by 11 bases, with 15 bases between. The CDR3: CATSRGRREGTQHF. CDR3 DNA: TGTGCCACCAGCAGAGGACGGCGGGAGGGCACCCAGCATTTT.

Turning to this clonotype: At one end the junction does not follow the germline gene, possibly because of a read error. The chain has TRBV7-6 and TRBJ2-1, with TRBD2 matching 12 bases. The CDR3 extends over 16 amino acids. Germline V CDR1 and CDR2: SGHVS, FNYEAQ. CDR3 sequence: CTSSFLAGGARNEQFF. CDR3 in DNA: TGTACCAGCAGCTTTCTAGCGGGAGGGGCGAGGAATGAGCAGTTCTTC.

This clonotype was detected once. The chain employs TRBV10-3 and TRBJ1-5; D perhaps matches TRBD1 (5 bases). V was cut by 9 bases and J by 4 bases, with 10 bases left in between. Per the germline V gene, CDR1 is ENHRY and CDR2 is SYGVKD. The CDR3 spans 12 residues. CDR3 coding DNA: TGTGCCATTGGGGGGAGGAATCAGCCCCAGCATTTT. It translates to CAIGGRNQPQHF.

In its sample, this clonotype was seen a few times. The chain uses TRBV29-1 and TRBJ2-3; maybe TRBD2 (6 bases). From germline, CDR1 is SQVTM and CDR2 ANQGSEA. The CDR3 runs 13 residues. The V end lost 6 bases, the J end lost 1 base, and 11 bases lay between the germline ends. This chain's CDR3 is CSVRRGGTDTQYF. The DNA for the CDR3 is TGCAGCGTGCGGAGGGGAGGCACAGATACGCAGTATTTT.

This clonotype has a count of ten or more. The chain is built from TRBV10-3 and TRBJ1-5; TRBD1 agrees at 8 bases. CDR3 length equals 15 residues. From germline, CDR1 is ENHRY and CDR2 SYGVKD. The ends lost 5 bases at V and 6 bases at J; junction bases unmatched: 9. In DNA, the CDR3 is TGTGCCATCAGTAAAACAGGGGGAGGCACTCAGCCCCAGCATTTT. This sequence encodes CAISKTGGGTQPQHF.

This chain uses TRBV7-9 with TRBJ2-7; 7 bases fit TRBD2. The CDR3 runs 15 residues. V lost 5 bases, J lost 4 bases, and 11 bases stayed unmatched. From germline, CDR1 is SEHNR and CDR2 FQNEAQ (reference sequence). CDR3 protein: CASSPKGSGWYEQYF. The CDR3 DNA sequence: TGTGCCAGCAGCCCTAAGGGTAGCGGGTGGTACGAGCAGTACTTC.

This clonotype occurred many times. V gene TRBV4-2 combines with J gene TRBJ1-2; no definite D call. V lost 4 bases and J lost 6, with 12 bases in between. The CDR3 runs 13 residues. CDR1 is LGHNA, CDR2 YNFKEQ, per germline. The CDR3, as DNA: TGTGCCAGCAGCCTCCTAAAGGCGGATGGCTACACCTTC. Amino acid sequence: CASSLLKADGYTF.

Points on this clonotype: Its ends do not fully match the called genes, so a read error is possible. The chain uses TRBV25-1 and TRBJ2-6; tentative D call: TRBD1 (5 bases). Per germline, CDR1 MGHDK and CDR2 SYGVNS. The CDR3 loop spans 15 amino acids. In nucleotides, the CDR3 is TGTGCCAGCAGTGAGCGTTACTCTGGGGCCAACGTCCTGGCTTTC. It codes for CASSERYSGANVLAF.

The chain combines TRBV7-9 with TRBJ2-6, with a possible D match to TRBD1 (6 bases). The CDR3 totals 16 residues. V lost 6 bases and J 2 bases, leaving 14 bases between the germline ends. Germline CDR1 reads SEHNR; CDR2 reads FQNEAQ (reference sequence). CDR3 DNA sequence: TGTGCCAGCAGACAGAACAGGGTCACTGGGGCCAACGTCCTGACTTTC. It encodes CASRQNRVTGANVLTF.

This clonotype was picked up many times. The V gene is TRBV7-2, the J gene TRBJ2-7, with D possibly being TRBD1 or TRBD2 (7 bases each). The CDR3 sequence is 16 residues long. Deletions cut 7 bases from V and 0 bases from J, with 19 bases between. CDR1 and CDR2 from the germline V gene are SGHTA and FQGNSA. CDR3 in amino acids: CASTQGDSGFSYEQYF. Written as DNA, the CDR3 is TGTGCCAGCACCCAGGGGGATAGCGGGTTCTCCTACGAGCAGTACTTC.

V is TRBV7-8 and J is TRBJ2-7; 7 nucleotides line up with TRBD1. V lost 2 bases and J lost 6; bases outside the gene matches: 7. The CDR3 is 14 amino acids. CDR1 and CDR2 (germline): SGHVS, FQNEAQ. The CDR3 coding sequence is TGTGCCAGCAGCTTAAACCTAAGGGGGCTCGAGCAGTACTTC. Its protein product is CASSLNLRGLEQYF.

At least ten counts were recorded for this clonotype. This rearrangement joins TRBV10-3 to TRBJ1-1; D ambiguous. The CDR3 consists of 13 residues. Trimming removed 4 bases from V and 4 bases from J, with 10 bases in between. Germline V gene data show CDR1 as ENHRY and CDR2 as SYGVKD. The CDR3 is CAISGPPGTEAFF. In DNA, the CDR3 is TGTGCCATCAGTGGACCCCCTGGCACTGAAGCTTTCTTT.

There are a few counts of this clonotype. This clone may be a read error of a much larger clone one base away. The V and J genes are TRBV7-2 and TRBJ2-7; 7 positions agree with TRBD1. Germline values: CDR1 SGHTA, CDR2 FQGNSA. V trimming: 6 bases; J trimming: 3 bases; junction bases outside the gene matches: 5. This CDR3 is built from 13 residues. The CDR3: CASSSDRYYEQYF. The CDR3 coding sequence is TGTGCCAGCAGTTCGGACAGGTACTACGAGCAGTACTTC.

This clonotype was counted ten times or more. The rearrangement joins TRBV2 to TRBJ1-6, with 7 bases identical to TRBD1. Germline CDR1 is SNHLY and CDR2 is FYNNEI. This CDR3 region has 16 residues. The V gene end was trimmed by 7 bases and the J gene end by 14 bases; junction bases not matched to a gene: 20. The CDR3: CASTEDRPLGVGSLHF. The CDR3 region has the DNA TGTGCCAGCACCGAGGACAGGCCCCTTGGGGTTGGGTCCCTCCACTTT.

This clonotype appeared many times. This chain links TRBV6-6 with TRBJ1-1, with 8 bases identical to TRBD1. Germline CDR1 reads MNHNY; CDR2 reads SVGAGI (reference sequence). The CDR3 is 17 amino acids. The J segment lost 7 bases and the V segment lost 5 bases, leaving 18 bases of the junction unmatched. This chain's CDR3 is CASSHHTSRRTGSEAFF. The CDR3 bases are TGTGCCAGCAGTCATCATACCTCACGACGGACAGGGAGTGAAGCTTTCTTT.

This clonotype was counted ten times or more. The chain combines TRBV10-3 with TRBJ2-6, with D possibly being TRBD1 (6 bases). Trimming shortened V by 11 bases and J by 2 bases, and 22 bases separated the two germline ends. The CDR3 runs 17 residues. Germline CDR1 reads ENHRY; CDR2 reads SYGVKD. CDR3 in DNA: TGTGCCGCCACCGGGACACCTATCGGAGCTGGGGCCAACGTCCTGACTTTC. Its translation is CAATGTPIGAGANVLTF.

This clonotype occurred many times. V gene TRBV7-8 combines with J gene TRBJ1-1; D not resolved. This CDR3 is 13 amino acids long. Trimming stripped 8 bases from V and 0 bases from J, with 10 bases between. Germline CDR1 and CDR2: SGHVS and FQNEAQ. This CDR3 reads CASRRGMNTEAFF. CDR3 in DNA: TGTGCCAGCCGTCGGGGTATGAACACTGAAGCTTTCTTT.

The CDR3 DNA is TGTGCCAGCAGCCAAGTTAGAGGGATCCCCGAGACCCAGTACTTC. This translates into CASSQVRGIPETQYF. V is TRBV14 and J is TRBJ2-5; a weak D match, TRBD2 (5 bases). Between the trimmed V and J ends, which lost 1 base and 5 bases, there was a span of 14 bases. The CDR3 loop spans 15 amino acids. Germline lookup yields CDR1 SGHDN and CDR2 FVKESK.

This clonotype was observed a single time. This rearrangement joins TRBV10-2 to TRBJ2-7, with 9 bases matching TRBD1. The V segment lost 4 bases and the J segment 2 bases; nucleotides outside the gene matches: 6. Germline CDR1 WSHSY, CDR2 SAAADI. The CDR3 extends over 15 amino acids. Here the CDR3 reads CASSGQTGGTYEQYF. The CDR3 DNA reads TGCGCCAGCAGTGGACAGACAGGGGGTACCTACGAGCAGTACTTC.

Remarks on this clonotype: This clone may be a read error of a much larger clone one base away. The chain has TRBV20-1 and TRBJ1-2; no clear D. The CDR3 is 14 residues long. Per the germline V gene, CDR1 is DFQATT and CDR2 is SNEGSKA (reference sequence). CDR3 in DNA: TGCAGTGCTAGGATCCCGCAGGAGGTTTATGGCTGCACCTTC. It encodes CSARIPQEVYGCTF.

Many counts were recorded for this clonotype. The V call is TRBV20-1, the J call TRBJ2-7, with TRBD1 as a possible D gene (6 bases). This CDR3 has 13 residues. V was cut by 6 bases and J by 7 bases, with 19 bases left in between. Germline lookup yields CDR1 DFQATT and CDR2 SNEGSKA (reference sequence). The CDR3 loop is CSATGQNPGEQYF. DNA for the CDR3: TGCAGTGCAACGGGACAAAATCCGGGGGAGCAGTACTTC.

The V and J genes are TRBV29-1 and TRBJ2-7; D remains unclear. CDR1 and CDR2 (germline): SQVTM, ANQGSEA. The CDR3 runs 15 residues. Trimming left V 1 base short and J 1 base short, with 14 bases between. CDR3 DNA sequence: TGCAGCGTTGAAGGACTTCACGGAGTATCCTACGAGCAGTACTTC. Its protein is CSVEGLHGVSYEQYF.

This chain links TRBV7-2 with TRBJ1-3, with 9 nucleotides matching TRBD1. J was trimmed by 5 bases and V by 5 bases; bases with no gene match: 7. CDR3 size: 15 residues. The germline V gene has CDR1 SGHTA and CDR2 FQGNSA. The DNA of the CDR3 is TGTGCCAGCAGCCTAACAGGGGGCAATAGAAACACCATATATTTT. This codes for CASSLTGGNRNTIYF.

Notes on this clonotype: This may be a read error, as it is one base from a much larger clone. The V and J genes are TRBV28 and TRBJ1-1; the D is unclear. Germline V lookup: CDR1 MDHEN, CDR2 SYDVKM. The CDR3 is 12 amino acids. As DNA, the CDR3 is TGTGCCAGCAGTTTCACCTACACTGAAGGTTTCTTT. Translation gives CASSFTYTEGFF.